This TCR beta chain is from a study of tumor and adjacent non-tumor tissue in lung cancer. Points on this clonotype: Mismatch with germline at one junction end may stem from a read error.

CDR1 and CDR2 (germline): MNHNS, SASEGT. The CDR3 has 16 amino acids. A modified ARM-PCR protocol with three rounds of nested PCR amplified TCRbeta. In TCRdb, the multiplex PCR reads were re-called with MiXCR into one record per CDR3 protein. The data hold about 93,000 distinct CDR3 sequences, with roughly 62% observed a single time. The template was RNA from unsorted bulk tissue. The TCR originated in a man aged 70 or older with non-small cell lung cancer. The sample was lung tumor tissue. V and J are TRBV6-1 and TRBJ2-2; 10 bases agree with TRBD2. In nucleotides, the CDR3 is TGTGCCAGCAGTGATGGTAGCGGGGGGCCCACCGGGGAGCTATTTTTT. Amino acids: CASSDGSGGPTGELFF.